A single sample gave rise to the 5 T cell receptor beta chains below, sequenced in a study of blood T cell repertoires in COVID-19. Sequenced by immunoSEQ multiplex PCR; TCRdb stores in-frame clones only, minus some. The table has 150,000 to 200,000 clones, 78% seen once. The sample was peripheral blood. The source is a woman older than 75 with active or convalescent COVID-19.

The chain is built from TRBV5-1 and TRBJ1-4; the D gene is possibly TRBD1 (6 bases). The CDR3 totals 13 residues. V was trimmed by 5 bases and J by 5 bases, leaving 10 bases between them. The germline CDR1 and CDR2 sequences are SGHRS and YFSETQ. The chain's CDR3 is CASRTGPNEKLFF. DNA for the CDR3: TGCGCCAGCAGGACAGGTCCGAATGAAAAACTGTTTTTT.

CDR3 region: CASPPPGLITDTQYF. The CDR3, as DNA: TGTGCCAGCCCTCCGCCGGGACTGATCACAGATACGCAGTATTTT. J is TRBJ2-3 and V is TRBV2; tentatively, D is TRBD2 (6 bases). Germline assignment: CDR1 SNHLY and CDR2 FYNNEI. V lost 8 bases and J 2 bases, leaving 17 bases between the germline ends. The CDR3 length is 15 residues.

The chain couples TRBV24-1 to TRBJ1-5; D is perhaps TRBD1 (5 bases). The CDR3 runs 16 residues. The germline V and J ends were trimmed by 3 bases and 2 bases, with 13 bases remaining between them. CDR1 KGHDR and CDR2 SFDVKD come from the germline V gene. The CDR3 nucleotides are TGTGCCACCAGTGATCCCCGTCAGGGCGGCAATCAGCCCCAGCATTTT. This sequence encodes CATSDPRQGGNQPQHF.

This rearrangement joins TRBV7-9 to TRBJ2-5, with a possible D match to TRBD2 (5 bases). Germline CDR1 reads SEHNR; CDR2 reads FQNEAQ (reference sequence). The V end was cut by 10 bases, the J end by 0 bases, with 12 bases between. This CDR3 region has 13 residues. The CDR3 region is CANYGVDQETQYF. As DNA, the CDR3 is TGTGCCAACTACGGGGTTGACCAAGAGACCCAGTACTTC.

The rearrangement links TRBV3-1 (or the pseudogene TRBV3-2) to TRBJ1-3; no firm D call. CDR1 LGHDT and CDR2 YNNKEL come from the germline V gene (reference sequence). V was clipped by 6 bases and J by 4 bases, with 13 bases between them. CDR3 length equals 14 residues. The CDR3 DNA reads as TGTGCCAGCAGTCCATCTAGGAGGGGAAACACCATATATTTT. Its translation is CASSPSRRGNTIYF.